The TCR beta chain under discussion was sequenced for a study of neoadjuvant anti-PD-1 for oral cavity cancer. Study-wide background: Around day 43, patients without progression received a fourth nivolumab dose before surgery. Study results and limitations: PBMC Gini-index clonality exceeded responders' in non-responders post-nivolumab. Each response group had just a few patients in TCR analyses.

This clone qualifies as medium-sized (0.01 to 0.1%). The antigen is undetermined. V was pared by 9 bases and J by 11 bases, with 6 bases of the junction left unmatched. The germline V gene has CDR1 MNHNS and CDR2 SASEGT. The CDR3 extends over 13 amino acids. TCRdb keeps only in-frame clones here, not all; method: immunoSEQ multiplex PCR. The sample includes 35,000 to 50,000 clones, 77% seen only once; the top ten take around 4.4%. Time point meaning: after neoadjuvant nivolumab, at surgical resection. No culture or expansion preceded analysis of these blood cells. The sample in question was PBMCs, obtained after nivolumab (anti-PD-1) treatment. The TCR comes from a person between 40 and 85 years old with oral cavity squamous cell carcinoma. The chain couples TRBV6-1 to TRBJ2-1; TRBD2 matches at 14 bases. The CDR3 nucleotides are TGTGCCAGTGCAGGGACTAGCGGGAGTCAGCAGTTCTTC. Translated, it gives CASAGTSGSQQFF.